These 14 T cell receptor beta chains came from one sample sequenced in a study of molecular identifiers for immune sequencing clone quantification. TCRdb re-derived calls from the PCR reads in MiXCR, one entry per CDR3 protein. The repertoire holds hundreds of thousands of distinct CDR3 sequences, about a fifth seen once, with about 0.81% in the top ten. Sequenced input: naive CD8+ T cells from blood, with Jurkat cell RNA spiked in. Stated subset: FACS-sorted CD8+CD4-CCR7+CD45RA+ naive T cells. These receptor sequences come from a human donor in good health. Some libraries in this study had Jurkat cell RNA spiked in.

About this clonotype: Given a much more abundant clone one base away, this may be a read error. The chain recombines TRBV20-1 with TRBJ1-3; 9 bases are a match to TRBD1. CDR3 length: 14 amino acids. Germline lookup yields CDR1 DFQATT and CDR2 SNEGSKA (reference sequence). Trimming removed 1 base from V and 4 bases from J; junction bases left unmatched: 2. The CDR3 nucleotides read TGCAGTGCTAGAGGGACAGGGGCCGGAAACACCATATATTTT. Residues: CSARGTGAGNTIYF.

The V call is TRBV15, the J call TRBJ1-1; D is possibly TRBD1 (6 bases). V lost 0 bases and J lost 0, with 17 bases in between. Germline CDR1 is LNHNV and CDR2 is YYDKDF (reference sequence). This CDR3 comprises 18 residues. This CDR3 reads CATSRDRGSSLLNTEAFF. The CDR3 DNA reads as TGTGCCACCAGCAGAGATAGGGGGTCGTCCCTATTGAACACTGAAGCTTTCTTT.

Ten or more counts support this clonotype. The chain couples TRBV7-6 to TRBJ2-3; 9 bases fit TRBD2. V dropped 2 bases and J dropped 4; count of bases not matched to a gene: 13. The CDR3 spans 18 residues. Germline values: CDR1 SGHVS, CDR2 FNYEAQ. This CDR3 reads CASSLTAGAGGPADTQYF. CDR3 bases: TGTGCCAGCAGCTTAACGGCCGGGGCGGGGGGGCCGGCAGATACGCAGTATTTT.

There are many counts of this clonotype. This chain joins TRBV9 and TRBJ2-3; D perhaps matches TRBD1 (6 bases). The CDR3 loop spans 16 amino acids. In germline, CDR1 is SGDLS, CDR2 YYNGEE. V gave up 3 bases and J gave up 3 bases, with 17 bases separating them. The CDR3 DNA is TGTGCCAGCAGCGACGACCCCTCAGGGGCTACAGATACGCAGTATTTT. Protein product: CASSDDPSGATDTQYF.

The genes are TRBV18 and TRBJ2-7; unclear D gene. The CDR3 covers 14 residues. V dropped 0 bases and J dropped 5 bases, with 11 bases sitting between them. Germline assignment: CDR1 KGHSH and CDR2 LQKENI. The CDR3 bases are TGTGCCAGCTCACCACCGACACCTATCCACGAGCAGTACTTC. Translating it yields CASSPPTPIHEQYF.

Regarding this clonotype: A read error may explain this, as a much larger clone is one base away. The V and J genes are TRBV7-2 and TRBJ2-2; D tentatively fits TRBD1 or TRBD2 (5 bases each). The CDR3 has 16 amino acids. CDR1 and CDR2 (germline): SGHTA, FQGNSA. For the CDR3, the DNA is TGTGCCGGCAGCCTTGGGGGAGTGACGAACACCGGGGAGCTGTTTTTT. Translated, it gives CAGSLGGVTNTGELFF.

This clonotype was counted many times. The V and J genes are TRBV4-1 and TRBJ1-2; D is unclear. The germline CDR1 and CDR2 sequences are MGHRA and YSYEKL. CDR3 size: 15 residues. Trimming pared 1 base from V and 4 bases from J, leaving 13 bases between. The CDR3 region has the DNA TGCGCCAGCAGCCAAGTACAGACTTTTATCTATGGCTACACCTTC. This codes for CASSQVQTFIYGYTF.

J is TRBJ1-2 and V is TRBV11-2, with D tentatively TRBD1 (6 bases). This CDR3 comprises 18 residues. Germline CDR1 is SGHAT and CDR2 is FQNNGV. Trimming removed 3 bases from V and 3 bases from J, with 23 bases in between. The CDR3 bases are TGTGCCAGCAGCTTGACCCCATCTTTGGGGGGCGCCTACTATGGCTACACCTTC. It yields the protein CASSLTPSLGGAYYGYTF.

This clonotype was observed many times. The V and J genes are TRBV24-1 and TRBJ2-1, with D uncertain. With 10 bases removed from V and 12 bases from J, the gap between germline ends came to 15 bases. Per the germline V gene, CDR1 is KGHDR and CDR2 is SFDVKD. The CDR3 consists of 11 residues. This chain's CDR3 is CATARSDRQFF. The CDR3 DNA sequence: TGTGCCACTGCTCGATCGGATCGGCAGTTCTTC.

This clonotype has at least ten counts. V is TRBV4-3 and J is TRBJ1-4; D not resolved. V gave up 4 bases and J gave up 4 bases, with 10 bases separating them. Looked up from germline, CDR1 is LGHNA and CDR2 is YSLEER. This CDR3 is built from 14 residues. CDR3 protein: CASSRSWDNEKLFF. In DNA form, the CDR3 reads TGCGCCAGCAGCCGGTCATGGGATAATGAAAAACTGTTTTTT.

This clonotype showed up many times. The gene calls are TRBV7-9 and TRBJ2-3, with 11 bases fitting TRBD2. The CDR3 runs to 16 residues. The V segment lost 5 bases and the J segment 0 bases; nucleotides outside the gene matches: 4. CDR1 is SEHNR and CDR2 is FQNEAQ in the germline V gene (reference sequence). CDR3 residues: CASSRLAGYSTDTQYF. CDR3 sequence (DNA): TGTGCCAGCAGCCGACTAGCGGGATACAGCACAGATACGCAGTATTTT.

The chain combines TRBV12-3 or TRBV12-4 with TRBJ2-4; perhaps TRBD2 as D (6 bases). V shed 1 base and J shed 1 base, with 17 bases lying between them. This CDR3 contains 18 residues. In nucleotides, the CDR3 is TGTGCCAGCAGTTTAGTGTGGCGGGAATCCTTGGCCAAAAACATTCAGTACTTC. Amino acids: CASSLVWRESLAKNIQYF.

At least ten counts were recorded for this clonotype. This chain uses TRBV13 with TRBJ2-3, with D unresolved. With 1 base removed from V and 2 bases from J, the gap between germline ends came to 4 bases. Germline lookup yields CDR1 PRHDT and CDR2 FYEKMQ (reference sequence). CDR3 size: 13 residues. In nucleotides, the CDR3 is TGTGCCAGCAGCTTAGCGAACACAGATACGCAGTATTTT. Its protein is CASSLANTDTQYF.

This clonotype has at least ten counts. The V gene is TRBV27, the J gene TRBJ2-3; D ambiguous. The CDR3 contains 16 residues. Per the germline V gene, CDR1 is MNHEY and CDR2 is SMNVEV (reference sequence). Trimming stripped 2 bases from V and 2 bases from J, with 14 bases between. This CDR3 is CASSLMANPYTDTQYF. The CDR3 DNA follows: TGTGCCAGCAGTTTAATGGCTAACCCCTACACAGATACGCAGTATTTT.